Following are 21 T cell receptor beta chains from one sample sequenced in a study of T-cell memory formation after mild COVID-19 (dated by TCRdb to the early 2020s). The library relied on 5' RACE. These reads were obtained on an Illumina NovaSeq 6000. TCRdb handled the public reads itself, with Q25 trimming in fastp and clone calling in MiXCR, and kept productive beta chains. Each entry is one CDR3 protein sequence, shown with its most common DNA and genes. Here the sample has almost 550,000 distinct CDR3 sequences; 20% occur a single time. The top ten clonotypes cover approximately 12% of the sample. The sample was PBMCs or a T cell subset sorted from them (not recorded which). These receptors came from an adult woman who had mild COVID-19 (a few samples of this study predate the infection). The sample titles of this study are shuffled in the database, so cell type and time point are left out; the donor was told from shared clones.

This clonotype has ten or more counts. The chain employs TRBV20-1 and TRBJ1-1; 7 nucleotides align to TRBD1. With 5 bases clipped from V and 1 base from J, the junction kept 19 bases outside the gene matches. Looked up from germline, CDR1 is DFQATT and CDR2 is SNEGSKA (reference sequence). CDR3 size: 18 residues. CDR3 sequence reads: CSAYSLQGNGGGNTEAFF. CDR3 nucleotide sequence: TGCAGTGCTTACTCATTACAGGGGAATGGCGGAGGGAACACTGAAGCTTTCTTT.

This clonotype was counted between two and nine times. This rearrangement joins TRBV6-5 to TRBJ2-7, with D possibly TRBD2 on 6 matching bases. The CDR3 is 14 amino acids. Germline lookup yields CDR1 MNHEY and CDR2 SVGAGI. Trimming stripped 5 bases from V and 1 base from J, with 12 bases between. The CDR3 DNA reads as TGTGCCAGCAGTCCCACTAGCAGATCCTACGAGCAGTACTTC. Residues: CASSPTSRSYEQYF.

The chain combines TRBV5-1 with TRBJ2-7; a weak D match, TRBD2 (7 bases). The CDR3 has 16 residues. The V gene's germline CDR1 is SGHRS and CDR2 YFSETQ. Trimming removed 4 bases from V and 2 bases from J, with 19 bases in between. CDR3: CASSGGAGAPPYEQYF. As DNA, the CDR3 is TGCGCCAGCAGCGGGGGCGCGGGAGCTCCCCCCTACGAGCAGTACTTC.

CDR3 DNA: TGTGCCTGGAGTGCCCGGGCCCAAGGAGGGGACAATGAGCAGTTCTTC. Amino acid sequence: CAWSARAQGGDNEQFF. This chain links TRBV30 with TRBJ2-1, with D perhaps matching TRBD2 (6 bases). Germline CDR1 GTSNPN, CDR2 SVGIG (reference sequence). The CDR3 is 16 amino acids. Trimming removed 1 base at V and 5 bases at J, with 18 bases between.

The sample holds a few counts of this clonotype. The V gene is TRBV12-3 or TRBV12-4, the J gene TRBJ1-6; D is unclear. The CDR3 has 14 amino acids. The V gene lost 5 bases and the J gene lost 9 bases, with 14 bases spanning the gap. CDR3 DNA sequence: TGTGCCAGCAGTCCGGCCAGGAGCTTTTCACCCCTCCACTTT. As protein: CASSPARSFSPLHF.

This clonotype occurred once. The J gene is TRBJ1-5, the V gene TRBV19, with a possible D match to TRBD1 (5 bases). The CDR3 spans 15 residues. Germline values: CDR1 LNHDA, CDR2 SQIVND (reference sequence). The V end was cut by 5 bases, the J end by 0 bases, with 11 bases between. The CDR3 loop reads CASSPTASSNQPQHF. CDR3 DNA sequence: TGTGCCAGTAGTCCGACAGCTAGTAGCAATCAGCCCCAGCATTTT.

The chain combines TRBV6-2 or TRBV6-3 with TRBJ2-3; 8 bases fit TRBD2. The CDR3 length is 14 residues. Germline V gene lookup returns CDR1 MNHEY and CDR2 SVGEGT. V trimming: 7 bases; J trimming: 5 bases; junction bases outside the gene matches: 8. CDR3 loop: CASTDSGRGDTQYF. CDR3 bases: TGTGCCAGCACCGACAGCGGGAGAGGAGATACGCAGTATTTT.

The chain couples TRBV28 to TRBJ2-4, with 7 bases aligning to TRBD2. Looked up from germline, CDR1 is MDHEN and CDR2 is SYDVKM. V lost 3 bases to trimming and J lost 1 base; unmatched junction nucleotides: 12. The CDR3 is made up of 18 amino acids. The chain's CDR3 is CASSFGALGGRAKNIQYF. The CDR3 region has the DNA TGTGCCAGCAGTTTTGGGGCGCTCGGGGGGAGGGCCAAAAACATTCAGTACTTC.

This clonotype was observed at least ten times. The chain employs TRBV18 and TRBJ2-5, with 10 positions matching TRBD1. The CDR3 spans 14 residues. V gave up 3 bases and J gave up 5 bases; unmatched junction bases: 3. Germline loops: CDR1 KGHSH, CDR2 LQKENI. The CDR3 loop is CASSPPGQGETQYF. The DNA for the CDR3 is TGTGCCAGCTCACCTCCGGGACAGGGGGAGACCCAGTACTTC.

This chain uses TRBV20-1 with TRBJ1-5; D uncertain. The V end lost 6 bases, the J end lost 4 bases, and 16 bases lay between the germline ends. The germline V gene has CDR1 DFQATT and CDR2 SNEGSKA (reference sequence). The CDR3 sequence is 14 residues long. The CDR3 nucleotides are TGCAGTGCGCGTGACGGTTTTCGAAATCAGCCCCAGCATTTT. This gives the protein CSARDGFRNQPQHF.

The rearrangement joins TRBV15 to TRBJ2-4; possibly TRBD2 for D (7 bases). The CDR3 runs to 14 residues. V gave up 5 bases and J gave up 8 bases, with 16 bases separating them. The germline CDR1 and CDR2 sequences are LNHNV and YYDKDF (reference sequence). CDR3 coding DNA: TGTGCCACCAGCCAAGGGGGGGCGCGTGACATTCAGTACTTC. It encodes CATSQGGARDIQYF.

This clonotype turned up a few times. This chain links TRBV6-5 with TRBJ2-6; TRBD2 matches at 8 bases. Germline CDR1 MNHEY, CDR2 SVGAGI. This CDR3 is built from 15 residues. After removal of 7 bases from V and 2 bases from J, the junction contained 4 bases not matched to a gene. The CDR3 reads CASTNGGAGANVLTF. In DNA, the CDR3 is TGTGCCAGCACCAACGGGGGGGCTGGGGCCAACGTCCTGACTTTC.

This clonotype appeared many times. CDR3 protein: CASSPWTGGAHEQYF. CDR3 DNA sequence: TGTGCCAGCAGTCCCTGGACAGGGGGCGCTCACGAGCAGTACTTC. The chain recombines TRBV12-3 or TRBV12-4 with TRBJ2-7; TRBD1 matches at 11 bases. This CDR3 is 15 amino acids long. The trim removed 5 bases at V and 5 bases at J, leaving 8 bases unmatched.

This clonotype occurred a few times. The chain recombines TRBV7-2 with TRBJ2-7; 8 bases fit TRBD1. V gave up 3 bases and J gave up 5 bases; unmatched junction bases: 6. Germline V lookup: CDR1 SGHTA, CDR2 FQGNSA. This CDR3 region has 14 residues. CDR3 DNA: TGTGCCAGCAGCTTTTCAGGGGGCGCAGACGAGCAGTACTTC. Amino acids: CASSFSGGADEQYF.

This clonotype was counted a few times. This rearrangement joins TRBV6-2 or TRBV6-3 to TRBJ1-1, with 7 bases aligning to TRBD1. V was pared by 0 bases and J by 9 bases, with 7 bases of the junction left unmatched. The CDR3 has 14 amino acids. Germline V gene sequence: CDR1 MNHEY, CDR2 SVGEGT. CDR3 protein: CASSYSGSRGQAFF. CDR3 bases: TGTGCCAGCAGTTACTCGGGGTCGAGGGGGCAAGCTTTCTTT.

This clonotype was recorded a few times. The V call is TRBV28, the J call TRBJ2-1; 8 nucleotides line up with TRBD2. Germline CDR1 MDHEN, CDR2 SYDVKM. Germline trimming cut 6 bases from V and 8 bases from J; bases unmatched to any gene: 18. This CDR3 comprises 17 residues. CDR3 bases: TGTGCCAGCAGCCTCGGGCTTACTAGCGGAATGTCGGATGAGCAGTTCTTC. It translates to CASSLGLTSGMSDEQFF.

In this sample, this clonotype turned up a few times. The chain is built from TRBV29-1 and TRBJ2-2; D not resolved. The CDR3 has 14 residues. CDR1 is SQVTM and CDR2 is ANQGSEA in the germline V gene. V lost 6 bases and J lost 6, with 17 bases in between. In nucleotides, the CDR3 is TGCAGCGTCTTCGATTTAAGATCCCCCGGGGAGCTGTTTTTT. Translating it yields CSVFDLRSPGELFF.

This clonotype was counted between two and nine times. J is TRBJ2-1 and V is TRBV5-4, with 9 bases identical to TRBD2. After removal of 2 bases from V and 9 bases from J, the junction contained 9 bases not matched to a gene. The germline gives CDR1 SGHNT, CDR2 YYREEE (reference sequence). The CDR3 sequence is 15 residues long. The CDR3 DNA follows: TGTGCCAGCAGCTTAAGGACTAGCGTCAAGGGTGAGCAGTTCTTC. This gives the protein CASSLRTSVKGEQFF.

The rearrangement joins TRBV7-9 to TRBJ1-3, with no clear D. Trimming took off 3 bases at V and 0 bases at J, with 6 bases between the two ends. CDR3 length equals 14 residues. Germline values: CDR1 SEHNR, CDR2 FQNEAQ (reference sequence). The CDR3 loop is CASSFERSGNTIYF. CDR3 nucleotides: TGTGCCAGCAGCTTTGAACGCTCTGGAAACACCATATATTTT.

This clonotype appeared a few times. The chain has TRBV7-6 and TRBJ2-1; 7 bases align to TRBD1. Germline CDR1 and CDR2: SGHVS and FNYEAQ. J was trimmed by 5 bases and V by 0 bases; bases with no gene match: 4. The length of the CDR3 is 15 residues. The CDR3 loop is CASSLAPGTDNEQFF. The CDR3 DNA reads TGTGCCAGCAGCTTAGCTCCGGGGACAGACAATGAGCAGTTCTTC.

In its sample, this clonotype was seen a few times. CDR3: CASSLATQETQYF. CDR3 nucleotides: TGTGCCAGCAGCTTAGCCACCCAAGAGACCCAGTACTTC. The V call is TRBV7-6, the J call TRBJ2-5; unclear D gene. The germline CDR1 and CDR2 sequences are SGHVS and FNYEAQ. This CDR3 comprises 13 residues. Between the trimmed V and J ends, which lost 0 bases and 1 base, there was a span of 3 bases.